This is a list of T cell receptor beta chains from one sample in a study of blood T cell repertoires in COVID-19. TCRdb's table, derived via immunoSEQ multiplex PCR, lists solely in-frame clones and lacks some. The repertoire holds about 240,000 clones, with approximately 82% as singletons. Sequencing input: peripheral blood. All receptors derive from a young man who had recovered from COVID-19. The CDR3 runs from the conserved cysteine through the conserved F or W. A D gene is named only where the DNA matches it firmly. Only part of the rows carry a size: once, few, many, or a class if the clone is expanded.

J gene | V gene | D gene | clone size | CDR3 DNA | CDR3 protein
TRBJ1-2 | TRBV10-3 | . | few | TGTGCCATCAGCCAAACAGGGTCTGGCGGCTACACCTTC | CAISQTGSGGYTF
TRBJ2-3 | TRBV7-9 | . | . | TGTGCCAGCAGCTTAGGGCAGGCCCCAGATACGCAGTATTTT | CASSLGQAPDTQYF
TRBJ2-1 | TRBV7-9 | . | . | TGTGCCAGCAGCTTAGACAGACCACCTTCCTACAATGAGCAGTTCTTC | CASSLDRPPSYNEQFF
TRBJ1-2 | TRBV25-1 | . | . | TGTGCCAGCAGTGAATATTCGTCAGGGGTGGAGGGCTACACCTTC | CASSEYSSGVEGYTF
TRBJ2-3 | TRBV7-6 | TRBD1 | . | TGTGCCAGCAGCTTCCGGGACAGGGGCACAGATACGCAGTATTTT | CASSFRDRGTDTQYF
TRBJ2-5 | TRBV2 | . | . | TGTGCCGGATCCCGAGGGCTACAAGAGACCCAGTACTTC | CAGSRGLQETQYF
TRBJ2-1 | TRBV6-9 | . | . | TGTGCCAGCCTACAAACTCCACAGGAGAATGAGCAGTTCTTC | CASLQTPQENEQFF
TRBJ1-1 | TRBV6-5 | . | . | TGTGCCCGTCAGGGTGGGGGGAGCACTGAAGCTTTCTTT | CARQGGGSTEAFF
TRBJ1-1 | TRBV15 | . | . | TGTGCCACCAGCGAGCGGGCAACGGAAGCTTTCTTT | CATSERATEAFF
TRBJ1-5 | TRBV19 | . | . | TGTGCCAGTAGACAGGATTATAGCAATCAGCCCCAGCATTTT | CASRQDYSNQPQHF
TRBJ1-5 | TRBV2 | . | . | TGTGCCAGCAGTGAAGCGCTCAGGCTCAGCAATCAGCCCCAGCATTTT | CASSEALRLSNQPQHF
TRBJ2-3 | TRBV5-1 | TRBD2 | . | TGCGCCAGCAGCGATCCCGGGACTAGCGCAGATACGCAGTATTTT | CASSDPGTSADTQYF
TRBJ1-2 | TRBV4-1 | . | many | TGCGCCAGCAGCCGGGGGTTGGGGGCCAACTATGGCTACACCTTC | CASSRGLGANYGYTF
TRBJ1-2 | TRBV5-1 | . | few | TGCGCCATCAGAACGGGGCAGGGGGGCTACACCTTC | CAIRTGQGGYTF
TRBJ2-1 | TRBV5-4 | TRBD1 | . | TGTGCCATCTCCTCGGGACAGACATACAATGAGCAGTTCTTC | CAISSGQTYNEQFF
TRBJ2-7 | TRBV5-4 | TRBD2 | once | TGTGCCAGCAGCCAAGGACTAGCGGGGTCCTACGAGCAGTACTTC | CASSQGLAGSYEQYF
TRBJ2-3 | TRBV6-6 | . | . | TGTGCCAGCAGCTACCCAGGGACAGATACGCAGTATTTT | CASSYPGTDTQYF
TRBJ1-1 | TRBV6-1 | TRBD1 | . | TGTGCCAGCAGTGAACGAAAGGCAGGGGGCACTGAAGCTTTCTTT | CASSERKAGGTEAFF
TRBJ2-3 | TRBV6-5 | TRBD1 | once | TGTGCCAGCAGTTACTCGCCGGACAGGGGGACAGATACGCAGTATTTT | CASSYSPDRGTDTQYF
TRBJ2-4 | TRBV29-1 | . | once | TGCAGCGTTGAACAGGGGAGTAACATTCAGTACTTC | CSVEQGSNIQYF
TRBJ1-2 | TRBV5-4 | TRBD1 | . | TGTGCCAGCAGGGGGACAGGGGGCTCTAACTATGGCTACACCTTC | CASRGTGGSNYGYTF
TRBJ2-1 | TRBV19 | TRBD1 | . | TGTGCCAGTAGTACCAGACAGGGGATGGTAGTGCAGTTCTTC | CASSTRQGMVVQFF
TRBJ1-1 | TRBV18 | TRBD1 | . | TGTGCCAGCTCGCTTAACAGGGGATTCACTGAAGCTTTCTTT | CASSLNRGFTEAFF
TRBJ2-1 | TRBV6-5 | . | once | TGTGCCAGCAGTTCGGGGTACAATGAGCAGTTCTTC | CASSSGYNEQFF
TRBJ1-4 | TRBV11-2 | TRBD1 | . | TGTGCCAGCAAACCTGGACAGGCAACTAATGAAAAACTGTTTTTT | CASKPGQATNEKLFF
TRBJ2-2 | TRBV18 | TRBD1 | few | TGTGCCAGCTCACTAAACCTAGGACAGGGACGAACCGGGGAGCTGTTTTTT | CASSLNLGQGRTGELFF
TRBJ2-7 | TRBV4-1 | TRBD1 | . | TGCGCCAGCAGCCAAGAAAAGACAGGGGAACCCTACGAGCAGTACTTC | CASSQEKTGEPYEQYF
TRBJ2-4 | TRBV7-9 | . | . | TGTGCCAGCAGCTTAGCAATCAGTGGGCCCGGGGGAAACATTCAGTACTTC | CASSLAISGPGGNIQYF
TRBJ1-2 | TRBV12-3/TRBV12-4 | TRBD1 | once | TGTGCCGGCAGTGCGGGACAGAAGGGTGGCTACACCTTC | CAGSAGQKGGYTF
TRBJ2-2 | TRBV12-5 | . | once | TGTGCTAGTGCCACGGGAGCACTACTTCCAGACACCGGGGAGCTGTTTTTT | CASATGALLPDTGELFF
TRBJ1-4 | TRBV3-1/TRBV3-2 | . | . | TGTGCCAGCAGCCACCCCAACAGGGCCCTGGGTGAAAAACTGTTTTTT | CASSHPNRALGEKLFF
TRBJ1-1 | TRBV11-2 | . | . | TGTGCCAGCAGCTTCGGACACCAAGGCACTGAAGCTTTCTTT | CASSFGHQGTEAFF
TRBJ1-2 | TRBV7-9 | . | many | TGTGCCAGCAGCCCGGGGGTGGGGTTCTATGGCTACACCTTC | CASSPGVGFYGYTF
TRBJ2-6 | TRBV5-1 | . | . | TGCGCCAGCAGGGCAGGGTCTGGGGCCAACGTCCTGACTTTC | CASRAGSGANVLTF
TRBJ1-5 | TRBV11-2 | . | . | TGTGCCAGCAGCTCTAACTCATACCAGCCCCAGCATTTT | CASSSNSYQPQHF
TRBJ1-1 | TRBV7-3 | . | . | TGTGCCAGCAGCTTGGGCGGGGCGAACACTGAAGCTTTCTTT | CASSLGGANTEAFF
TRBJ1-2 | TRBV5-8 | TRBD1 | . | TGTGCCAGCAGCTGGGAAGGGACAGGGATAATCTATGGCTACACCTTC | CASSWEGTGIIYGYTF
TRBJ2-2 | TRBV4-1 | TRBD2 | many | TGCGCCAGCAGCCCCGGCCCTCTAGCGGGGGTGAACACCGGGGAGCTGTTTTTT | CASSPGPLAGVNTGELFF
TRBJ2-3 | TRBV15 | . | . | TGTGCCACCAGCAGGCGACTAGGGACAGATACGCAGTATTTT | CATSRRLGTDTQYF
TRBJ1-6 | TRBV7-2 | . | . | TGTGCCAGCAGCTTACCACAGCATAATTCACCCCTCCACTTT | CASSLPQHNSPLHF
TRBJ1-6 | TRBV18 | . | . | TGTGCCAGCTCACCTGGGGGGACTGGGGATTCACCCCTCCACTTT | CASSPGGTGDSPLHF
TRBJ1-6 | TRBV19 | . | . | TGTGCCAGTAGTATTTGGGCGTCTTATCGCGGGAACTCACCCCTCCACTTT | CASSIWASYRGNSPLHF
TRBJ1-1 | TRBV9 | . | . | TGTGCCAGCAGCCCGCAGTTTGAATCGGGTGAAGCTTTCTTT | CASSPQFESGEAFF
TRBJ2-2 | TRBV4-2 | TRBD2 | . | TGTGCCAGCAGCCGATCAGCGGGGGGACTGGCCGGGGAGCTGTTTTTT | CASSRSAGGLAGELFF
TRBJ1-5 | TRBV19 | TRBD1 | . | TGTGCCAGTCAGGGGGCTCCGGATCTGCCCCAGCATTTT | CASQGAPDLPQHF
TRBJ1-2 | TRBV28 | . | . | TGTGCCAGCAGTTTAAGGAGATATGGCTACACCTTC | CASSLRRYGYTF
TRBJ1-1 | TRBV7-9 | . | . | TGTGCCAGCAGCTTAAGAGGGCTGAACACTGAAGCTTTCTTT | CASSLRGLNTEAFF
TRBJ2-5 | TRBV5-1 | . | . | TGCGCCAGCAGCTTGGGGGGCGGGGGCGAAGAGACCCAGTACTTC | CASSLGGGGEETQYF
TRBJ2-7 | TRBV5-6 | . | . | TGTGCCAGCAGCTTGGGCGGGACGATTGCCTACGAGCAGTACTTC | CASSLGGTIAYEQYF
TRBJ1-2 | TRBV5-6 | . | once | TGTGCCAGCAGCTTGGTGGGGCAGCCGGGGGGCACCTTC | CASSLVGQPGGTF
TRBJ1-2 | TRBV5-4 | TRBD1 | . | TGTGCCAGCAGCGTACCGACAGGGAATGGCTACACCTTC | CASSVPTGNGYTF
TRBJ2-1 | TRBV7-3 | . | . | TGTGCCAGCAGCTTAACGGGCCAGGGCCCTCCCGGGAATGAGCAGTTCTTC | CASSLTGQGPPGNEQFF
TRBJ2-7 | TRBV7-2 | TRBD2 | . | TGTGCCAGCAGCGCCAGTCGCGGACTAGCGGCCTACGAGCAGTACTTC | CASSASRGLAAYEQYF
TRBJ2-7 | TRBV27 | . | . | TGTGCCAGCAGAGAGAAGCGTTGGGCAGGACAAACCTACGAGCAGTACTTC | CASREKRWAGQTYEQYF
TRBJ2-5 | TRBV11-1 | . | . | TGTGCCAGCAGCTTATTGGTAGCGGAACAAGAGACCCAGTACTTC | CASSLLVAEQETQYF
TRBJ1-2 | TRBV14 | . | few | TGTGCCAGCGGACAGACACGCTCCTTGGGCTACACCTTC | CASGQTRSLGYTF
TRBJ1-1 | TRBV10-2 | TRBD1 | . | TGCGCCAGCAGTGAGTCGAGGACAGGAGAAGCTTTCTTT | CASSESRTGEAFF
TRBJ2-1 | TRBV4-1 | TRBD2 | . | TGCGCCAGCAGCCAACCTACTAGCGGAGCCATAAACAGGGAGCAGTTCTTC | CASSQPTSGAINREQFF
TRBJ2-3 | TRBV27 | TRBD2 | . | TGTGCCAGCAGTTTATATGCGGGGGGAGGGGCAGATACGCAGTATTTT | CASSLYAGGGADTQYF